Following are 21 T cell receptor beta chains from one sample sequenced in a study of T cell responses to AZD1222 COVID-19 vaccine. Profiling relied on immunoSEQ multiplex PCR, and the TCRdb table lists in-frame clones only, not all of them. The sample contains roughly 97,000 clones, 80% to 90% of which appear only once. The sample here was peripheral blood, taken on day 0 of AZD1222 vaccination. Every receptor here comes from an adult in good health.

V gene TRBV5-4 combines with J gene TRBJ1-6; TRBD1 aligns across 7 bases. Germline V lookup: CDR1 SGHNT, CDR2 YYREEE (reference sequence). This CDR3 is 14 amino acids long. The V and J ends lost 2 bases and 7 bases, in that order; junction bases with no gene match: 3. CDR3 protein: CASSLTGDNSPLHF. The CDR3 DNA is TGTGCCAGCAGCTTAACAGGGGACAATTCACCCCTCCACTTT.

This clone occurred many times. The same CDR3 arises from other DNA sequences in this sample as well. The J gene is TRBJ1-2, the V gene TRBV9; 10 bases are a match to TRBD1. Germline CDR1 is SGDLS and CDR2 is YYNGEE. J lost 4 bases, V lost 3 bases, and 3 bases had no gene match. The CDR3 extends over 14 amino acids. CDR3: CASSGRQGAYGYTF. For the CDR3, the DNA is TGTGCCAGCAGCGGCCGACAGGGGGCCTATGGCTACACCTTC.

This chain links TRBV11-1 with TRBJ2-3; the match to TRBD1 covers 7 bases. The CDR3 has 14 residues. Germline assignment: CDR1 SGHAT and CDR2 FQDESV (reference sequence). Trimming cost V 5 bases and J 5 bases; bases outside gene matches: 7. For the CDR3, the DNA is TGTGCCAGCAGCCCCTGGGACAGTAGAGATACGCAGTATTTT. Translated, it gives CASSPWDSRDTQYF.

This rearrangement joins TRBV27 to TRBJ1-5, with D possibly being TRBD1 (5 bases). This CDR3 has 14 amino acids. V dropped 6 bases and J dropped 5 bases, with 14 bases sitting between them. Germline CDR1 MNHEY, CDR2 SMNVEV (reference sequence). Written as DNA, the CDR3 is TGTGCCAGCAGCGACCGGGGCCCAGATCAGCCCCAGCATTTT. Translated, it gives CASSDRGPDQPQHF.

The rearrangement joins TRBV7-8 to TRBJ1-2, with 9 nucleotides matching TRBD1. J was trimmed by 6 bases and V by 1 base; bases with no gene match: 6. The CDR3 length is 15 residues. CDR1 and CDR2 from the germline V gene are SGHVS and FQNEAQ. CDR3: CASSLDVGTGHGYTF. For the CDR3, the DNA is TGTGCCAGCAGCTTAGATGTCGGGACAGGGCATGGCTACACCTTC.

The chain recombines TRBV4-2 with TRBJ2-3; 10 nucleotides line up with TRBD2. In germline, CDR1 is LGHNA, CDR2 YNFKEQ. The CDR3 loop spans 21 amino acids. The J segment lost 1 base and the V segment lost 3 bases, leaving 19 bases of the junction unmatched. Written as DNA, the CDR3 is TGTGCCAGCAGCCAGGGGGGGCCTAGCGGGAGCCGCCCCTCTGGCACAGATACGCAGTATTTT. Translated, it gives CASSQGGPSGSRPSGTDTQYF.

The rearrangement joins TRBV30 to TRBJ1-6, with no clear D. Trimming pared 5 bases from V and 2 bases from J, leaving 7 bases between. CDR3 length: 13 amino acids. CDR1 is GTSNPN, CDR2 SVGIG, per germline (reference sequence). CDR3 nucleotide sequence: TGTGCCTGGGGGGTAACCTATAATTCACCCCTCCACTTT. Its protein product is CAWGVTYNSPLHF.

The chain employs TRBV18 and TRBJ1-5, with 9 bases matching TRBD1. The germline V gene has CDR1 KGHSH and CDR2 LQKENI. There are 14 residues in the CDR3. J was trimmed by 7 bases and V by 1 base; bases with no gene match: 2. The CDR3 DNA sequence: TGTGCCAGCTCACCACTAACAGGGGGCCAGCCCCAGCATTTT. Its translation: CASSPLTGGQPQHF.

The chain joins TRBV2 to TRBJ1-4; the D is unclear. The ends were cut back, 7 bases at V and 3 bases at J, with 12 bases in the middle. The germline CDR1 and CDR2 sequences are SNHLY and FYNNEI. The CDR3 length is 14 residues. CDR3 loop: CASMKGGANEKLFF. CDR3 DNA: TGTGCCAGCATGAAAGGCGGAGCTAATGAAAAACTGTTTTTT. Drawing the rest from reference TRBV2 and TRBJ1-4, the complete variable domain is EPEVTQTPSHQVTQMGQEVILRCVPISNHLYFYWYRQILGQKVEFLVSFYNNEISEKSEIFDDQFSVERPDGSNFTLKIRSTKLEDSAMYFCASMKGGANEKLFFGSGTQLSVL.

The CDR3 here is CATSDLAGGSYNEQFF. The CDR3, as DNA: TGTGCCACCAGTGATCTAGCGGGAGGTTCCTACAATGAGCAGTTCTTC. The V call is TRBV24-1, the J call TRBJ2-1; 11 bases match TRBD2. V dropped 3 bases and J dropped 1; count of bases not matched to a gene: 1. Germline lookup yields CDR1 KGHDR and CDR2 SFDVKD. The CDR3 spans 16 residues.

The rearrangement uses TRBV9 and TRBJ2-2; perhaps TRBD1 as D (6 bases). CDR3 length equals 17 residues. V was trimmed by 3 bases and J by 3 bases, leaving 18 bases between them. Germline loops: CDR1 SGDLS, CDR2 YYNGEE. The CDR3 sequence is CASSEQGPALDTGELFF. The CDR3 DNA follows: TGTGCCAGCAGCGAGCAGGGGCCGGCATTGGACACCGGGGAGCTGTTTTTT.

J is TRBJ1-4 and V is TRBV28; D is perhaps TRBD1 (6 bases). The length of the CDR3 is 13 residues. The V gene's germline CDR1 is MDHEN and CDR2 SYDVKM. V lost 5 bases, J lost 12 bases, and 16 bases lay in between. CDR3 DNA: TGTGCCAGCAGTCAACAGGGACCTGAGGAACTGTTTTTT. Its protein product is CASSQQGPEELFF.

The chain employs TRBV7-3 and TRBJ2-7, with 14 bases matching TRBD2. With V trimmed by 5 bases and J by 5 bases, 5 bases remained unmatched. The CDR3 runs to 15 residues. Germline V gene lookup returns CDR1 SGHTA and CDR2 FQGTGA. CDR3 residues: CASSMGLAGVNEQYF. For the CDR3, the DNA is TGTGCCAGCAGCATGGGACTAGCGGGAGTCAACGAGCAGTACTTC.

This chain joins TRBV5-1 and TRBJ2-7, with a tentative D call TRBD1 (6 bases). Looked up from germline, CDR1 is SGHRS and CDR2 is YFSETQ. The V gene lost 3 bases and the J gene lost 0 bases, with 13 bases spanning the gap. This CDR3 has 15 amino acids. CDR3 sequence: CASSSGTYSSYEQYF. The CDR3 DNA is TGCGCCAGCAGCTCGGGGACATACTCCTCCTACGAGCAGTACTTC.

This clone was observed once. The chain carries TRBV7-2 and TRBJ2-2; TRBD2 aligns across 10 bases. Germline trimming cut 1 base from V and 2 bases from J; bases unmatched to any gene: 7. CDR1 and CDR2 from the germline V gene are SGHTA and FQGNSA. This CDR3 is 18 amino acids long. CDR3: CASSLVGSGRPNTGELFF. The DNA for the CDR3 is TGTGCCAGCAGCTTAGTTGGTAGCGGGAGGCCAAACACCGGGGAGCTGTTTTTT.

The V and J genes are TRBV19 and TRBJ2-7; 8 bases agree with TRBD1. The CDR3 spans 11 residues. Germline V gene sequence: CDR1 LNHDA, CDR2 SQIVND (reference sequence). The V segment lost 8 bases and the J segment 3 bases; nucleotides outside the gene matches: 0. CDR3 in amino acids: CASGTGYEQYF. The CDR3 DNA reads TGTGCCAGTGGGACAGGCTACGAGCAGTACTTC.

The chain carries TRBV7-2 and TRBJ2-1; 11 bases line up with TRBD1. The CDR3 runs to 15 residues. Trimming cost V 6 bases and J 4 bases; bases outside gene matches: 5. Germline-derived CDR1 and CDR2 are SGHTA and FQGNSA. CDR3 in amino acids: CASSRDRGGYNEQFF. CDR3 in DNA: TGTGCCAGCAGTCGGGACAGGGGGGGATACAATGAGCAGTTCTTC. The full variable domain, with the rest looked up from reference TRBV7-2 and TRBJ2-1, is GAGVSQSPSNKVTEKGKDVELRCDPISGHTALYWYRQSLGQGLEFLIYFQGNSAPDKSGLPSDRFSAERTGGSVSTLTIQRTQQEDSAVYLCASSRDRGGYNEQFFGPGTRLTVL.

The chain couples TRBV3-1 (or the pseudogene TRBV3-2) to TRBJ1-4; 7 positions match TRBD1. V shed 5 bases, J shed 5 bases, and the junction held 5 bases outside the gene matches. Germline CDR1 is LGHDT and CDR2 is YNNKEL (reference sequence). The CDR3 has 14 amino acids. The DNA for the CDR3 is TGTGCCAGCAGCGGGACAGCATCAAATGAAAAACTGTTTTTT. This codes for CASSGTASNEKLFF.

Remarks on this clone: This sample also contains other DNA sequences that code for the same CDR3. The gene calls are TRBV5-6 and TRBJ2-7; D tentatively reads TRBD1 or TRBD2 (5 bases each). Germline CDR1 SGHDT, CDR2 YYEEEE. Trimming shortened V by 4 bases and J by 5 bases, and 10 bases separated the two germline ends. This CDR3 has 12 residues. CDR3 in DNA: TGTGCCAGCAGCCAGGTGGGGGACGAGCAGTACTTC. Protein sequence: CASSQVGDEQYF.

The CDR3 DNA sequence: TGTGCCAGTAGTACGACTAGCGGGAGTGGGAAGACCCAGTACTTC. Amino acids: CASSTTSGSGKTQYF. The V and J genes are TRBV19 and TRBJ2-5, with 12 nucleotides matching TRBD2. CDR1 and CDR2 (germline): LNHDA, SQIVND (reference sequence). The CDR3 runs to 15 residues. J gave up 6 bases and V 4 bases, and 6 bases lay outside the gene matches.

The J gene is TRBJ1-3, the V gene TRBV12-3 or TRBV12-4; no firm D call. Trimming pared 0 bases from V and 8 bases from J, leaving 5 bases between. The CDR3 length is 12 residues. This CDR3 reads CASSLAGYTIYF. The CDR3 coding sequence is TGTGCCAGCAGTTTAGCGGGGTACACCATATATTTT.